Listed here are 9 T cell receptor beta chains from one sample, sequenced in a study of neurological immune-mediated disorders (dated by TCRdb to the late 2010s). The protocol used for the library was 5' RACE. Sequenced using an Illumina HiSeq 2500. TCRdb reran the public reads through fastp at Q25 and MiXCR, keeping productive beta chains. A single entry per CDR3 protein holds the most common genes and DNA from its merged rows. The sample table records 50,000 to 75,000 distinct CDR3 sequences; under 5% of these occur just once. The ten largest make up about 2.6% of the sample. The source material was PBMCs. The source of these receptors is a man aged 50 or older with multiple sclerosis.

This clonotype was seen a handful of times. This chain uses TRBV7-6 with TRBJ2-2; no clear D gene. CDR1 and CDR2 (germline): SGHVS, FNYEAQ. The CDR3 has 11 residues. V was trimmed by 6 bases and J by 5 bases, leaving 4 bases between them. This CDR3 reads CASSYTGELFF. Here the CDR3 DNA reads TGTGCCAGCAGTTATACCGGGGAGCTGTTTTTT.

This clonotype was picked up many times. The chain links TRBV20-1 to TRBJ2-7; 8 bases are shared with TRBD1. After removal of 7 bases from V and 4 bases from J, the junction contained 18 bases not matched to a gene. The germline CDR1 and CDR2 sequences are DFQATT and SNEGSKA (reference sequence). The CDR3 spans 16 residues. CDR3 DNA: TGCAGTGTTAACGACAGGGGTGCGGCCTACGATTACGAGCAGTACGTC. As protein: CSVNDRGAAYDYEQYV.

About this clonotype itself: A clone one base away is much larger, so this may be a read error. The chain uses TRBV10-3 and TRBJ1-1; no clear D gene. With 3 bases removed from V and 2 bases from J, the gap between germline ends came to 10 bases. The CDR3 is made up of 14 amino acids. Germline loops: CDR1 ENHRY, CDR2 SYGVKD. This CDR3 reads CAISDGVKNTEAFF. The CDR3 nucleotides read TGTGCCATCAGTGACGGGGTAAAAAACACTGAAGCTTTCTTT.

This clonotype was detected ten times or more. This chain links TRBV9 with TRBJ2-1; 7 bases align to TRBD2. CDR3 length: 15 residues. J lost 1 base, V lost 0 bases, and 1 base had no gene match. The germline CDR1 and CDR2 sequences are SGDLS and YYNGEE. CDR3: CASSVAGGSYNEQFF. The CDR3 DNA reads TGTGCCAGCAGCGTAGCCGGGGGGTCCTACAATGAGCAGTTCTTC.

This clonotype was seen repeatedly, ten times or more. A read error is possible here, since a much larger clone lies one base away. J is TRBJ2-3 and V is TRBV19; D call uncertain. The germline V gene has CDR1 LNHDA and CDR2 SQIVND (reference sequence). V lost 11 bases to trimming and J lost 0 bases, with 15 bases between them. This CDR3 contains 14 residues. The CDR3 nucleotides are TGTGCCTCTGCCCCGCGGCGAAGCACAGATACGCAGTATTTT. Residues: CASAPRRSTDTQYF.

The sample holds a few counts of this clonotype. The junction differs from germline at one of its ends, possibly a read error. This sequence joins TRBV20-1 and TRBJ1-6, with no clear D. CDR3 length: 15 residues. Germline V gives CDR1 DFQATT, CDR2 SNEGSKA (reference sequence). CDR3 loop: CSARGGGLFNSPLNF. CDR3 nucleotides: TGCAGTGCTAGAGGAGGCGGTCTCTTCAATTCACCCCTCAACTTT.

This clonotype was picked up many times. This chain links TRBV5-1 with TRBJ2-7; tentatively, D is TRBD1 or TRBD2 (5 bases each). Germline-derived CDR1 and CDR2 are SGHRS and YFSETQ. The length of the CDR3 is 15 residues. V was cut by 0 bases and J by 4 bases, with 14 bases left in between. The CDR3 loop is CASSLAAGREYEQYF. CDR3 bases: TGCGCCAGCAGCTTGGCGGCAGGGAGAGAATACGAGCAGTACTTC.

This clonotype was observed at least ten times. CDR3 DNA sequence: TGCAGCGTTGAAGAGGGGATAGGTGTCTTCAATGAGCAGTTCTTC. This gives the protein CSVEEGIGVFNEQFF. V and J are TRBV29-1 and TRBJ2-1; D is uncertain. The CDR3 extends over 15 amino acids. Trimming took off 0 bases at V and 6 bases at J, with 15 bases between the two ends. The germline gives CDR1 SQVTM, CDR2 ANQGSEA.

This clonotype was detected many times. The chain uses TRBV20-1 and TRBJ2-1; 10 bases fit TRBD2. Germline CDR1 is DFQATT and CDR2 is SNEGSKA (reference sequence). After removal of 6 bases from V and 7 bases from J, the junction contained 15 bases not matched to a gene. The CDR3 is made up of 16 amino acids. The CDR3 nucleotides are TGCAGTGCGAAACGACTGAGCGGGGGGGCCGTAAATGAGCAGTTCTTC. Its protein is CSAKRLSGGAVNEQFF.